This T cell receptor (beta chain) was profiled in a study of beta chain features in type 1 diabetes. Study outcomes and limitations: No resolution was reached here on whether HLA type influences TCRB rearrangement. cDNA-based sequencing might over-represent cells highly expressing TCR. Shortening of TCRB CDR3s, moderate but significant, appeared in all four CD4+ subsets of Type 1 diabetes patients. VDJ junctions in type 1 diabetes patients carried more deletions and fewer insertions. For patients, the naive, central memory and Treg TCRB repertoires appeared more alike than for healthy donors.

Expressed TCRB transcripts were sequenced because the isolated RNA had all been reverse transcribed beforehand. Only in-frame clones appear in the TCRdb table, and some are missing; sequencing was by immunoSEQ multiplex PCR. The table has 600,000 to 700,000 clones, around 11% seen once. Concerning this clone itself: Its antigen is undetermined.

This TCR derives from a man aged 25 to 40 with type 1 diabetes. The sample was naive CD4+ T cells from blood.

DNA of the CDR3: TGTGCCAGCAACAGGGGGACGGCTAATGAAAAACTGTTTTTT. It codes for CASNRGTANEKLFF. The chain uses TRBV28 and TRBJ1-4, with 8 bases matching TRBD1. CDR1 and CDR2 from the germline V gene are MDHEN and SYDVKM. The CDR3 is made up of 14 amino acids. V lost 7 bases and J lost 3; bases outside the gene matches: 4.